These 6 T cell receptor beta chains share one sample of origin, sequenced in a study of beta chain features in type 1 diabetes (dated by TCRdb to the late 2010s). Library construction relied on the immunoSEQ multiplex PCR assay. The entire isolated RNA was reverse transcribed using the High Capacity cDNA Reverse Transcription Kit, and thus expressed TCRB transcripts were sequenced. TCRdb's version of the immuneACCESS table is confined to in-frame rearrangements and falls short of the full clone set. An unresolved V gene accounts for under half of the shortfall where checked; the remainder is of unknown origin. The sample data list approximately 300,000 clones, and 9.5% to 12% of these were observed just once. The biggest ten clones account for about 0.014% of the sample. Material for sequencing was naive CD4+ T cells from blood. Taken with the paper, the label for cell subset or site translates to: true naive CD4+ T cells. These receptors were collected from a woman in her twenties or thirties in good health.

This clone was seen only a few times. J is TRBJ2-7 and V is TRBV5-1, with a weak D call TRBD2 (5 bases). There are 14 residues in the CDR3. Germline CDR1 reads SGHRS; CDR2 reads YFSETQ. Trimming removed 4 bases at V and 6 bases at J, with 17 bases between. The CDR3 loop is CASSQTLAAGEQYF. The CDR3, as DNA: TGCGCCAGCAGCCAAACCTTGGCGGCGGGCGAGCAGTACTTC.

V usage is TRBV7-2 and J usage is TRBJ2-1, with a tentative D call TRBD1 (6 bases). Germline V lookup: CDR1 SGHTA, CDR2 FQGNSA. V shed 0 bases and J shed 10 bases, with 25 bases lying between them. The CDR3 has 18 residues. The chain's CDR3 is CASSLAEEGLGGVEEQFF. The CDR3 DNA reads TGTGCCAGCAGCTTAGCGGAAGAGGGCCTAGGGGGTGTTGAGGAGCAGTTCTTC. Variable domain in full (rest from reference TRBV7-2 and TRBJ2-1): GAGVSQSPSNKVTEKGKDVELRCDPISGHTALYWYRQSLGQGLEFLIYFQGNSAPDKSGLPSDRFSAERTGGSVSTLTIQRTQQEDSAVYLCASSLAEEGLGGVEEQFFGPGTRLTVL.

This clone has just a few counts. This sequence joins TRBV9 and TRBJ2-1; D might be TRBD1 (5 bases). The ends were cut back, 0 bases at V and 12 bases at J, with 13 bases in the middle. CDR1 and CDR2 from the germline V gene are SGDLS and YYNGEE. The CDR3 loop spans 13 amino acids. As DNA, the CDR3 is TGTGCCAGCAGCGTAGGGGAAGCAACAGGGCAGTTCTTC. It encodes CASSVGEATGQFF.

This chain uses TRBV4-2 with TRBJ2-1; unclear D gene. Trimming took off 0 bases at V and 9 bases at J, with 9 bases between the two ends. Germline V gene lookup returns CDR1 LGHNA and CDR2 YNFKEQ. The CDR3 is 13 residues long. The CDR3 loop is CASSQELWSEQFF. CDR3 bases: TGTGCCAGCAGCCAAGAGCTTTGGAGTGAGCAGTTCTTC.

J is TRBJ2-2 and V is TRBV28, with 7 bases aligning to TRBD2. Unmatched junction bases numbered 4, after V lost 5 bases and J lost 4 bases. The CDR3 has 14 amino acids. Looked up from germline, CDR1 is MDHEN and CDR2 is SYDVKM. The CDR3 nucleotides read TGTGCCAGCAGTCGCGGGGGTAGCACCGGGGAGCTGTTTTTT. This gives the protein CASSRGGSTGELFF.

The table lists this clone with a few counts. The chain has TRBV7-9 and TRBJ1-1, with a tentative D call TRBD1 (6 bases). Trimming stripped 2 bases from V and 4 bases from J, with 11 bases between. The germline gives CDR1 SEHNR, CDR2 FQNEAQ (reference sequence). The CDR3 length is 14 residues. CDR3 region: CASSLLGAVTEAFF. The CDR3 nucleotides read TGTGCCAGCAGCTTACTGGGGGCGGTCACTGAAGCTTTCTTT.